This TCR beta chain was captured in a study of graft-versus-host responses after intestinal transplantation. For the study at large: Each recipient received a multivisceral, liver-intestinal, or isolated intestinal graft. Every one of the recipients received anti-thymocyte globulin induction and afterwards took tacrolimus and steroids for about 3 years.

General study results and limits: Within the allografts of patients who had graft-donor T cell macrochimerism, graft-versus-host to host-versus-graft clonal ratios were high. Detection of GvH clones occurred in recipient marrow, and some had their first appearance in ileum or blood.

In the case of this clone: Its antigen is not known.

The table came from immunoSEQ multiplex PCR; TCRdb's copy has only in-frame clones and leaves some out. The table has tens of thousands of clones, approximately 95% seen once. From germline, CDR1 is MDHEN and CDR2 SYDVKM. The V and J ends lost 7 bases and 1 base respectively, with 13 bases between them. The CDR3 extends over 14 amino acids. This receptor was taken from a human donor who was the organ donor for an intestinal transplant. The chain carries TRBV28 and TRBJ1-1; unclear D gene. This material consisted of unstimulated CD8+ T cells sorted from spleen or lymph node cells, taken before transplant. CDR3 region: CASTFTTENTEAFF. The CDR3, as DNA: TGTGCCAGCACCTTCACCACAGAGAACACTGAAGCTTTCTTT.